This TCR beta chain was sequenced for a study of cytomegalovirus exposure and HLA in healthy donors. Study-level points and caveats: Rare sequences made up most TCRs, while some public TCRs were found in many donors. Cytomegalovirus association was assigned to approximately 160 TCR beta chains.

Germline V gene lookup returns CDR1 SGDLS and CDR2 YYNGEE. V gave up 6 bases and J gave up 5 bases; unmatched junction bases: 11. This CDR3 region has 16 residues. Primers for the PCR totalled 60 Vbeta and 13 Jbeta. How the authors handled the data: Roughly 12 million of about 88 million unique TCR beta chains were shared, per a later count. Profiling relied on immunoSEQ multiplex PCR, and the TCRdb table lists in-frame clones only, not all of them. V, J and clone size reflect that table, while D and trimming were determined from the DNA. The top ten clones hold roughly 6.4% of a sample with approximately 170,000 clones, roughly 79% of them seen once. As to this clone: Its target is unknown.

V usage is TRBV9 and J usage is TRBJ2-5; 12 nucleotides line up with TRBD2. This TCR was sampled from a woman between 40 and 50 years old in good health and CMV-seropositive. The sample consisted of PBMCs. CDR3 coding DNA: TGTGCCAGCAACCCTAGCGGGGGGGCAGCATCGGAGACCCAGTACTTC. It yields the protein CASNPSGGAASETQYF.